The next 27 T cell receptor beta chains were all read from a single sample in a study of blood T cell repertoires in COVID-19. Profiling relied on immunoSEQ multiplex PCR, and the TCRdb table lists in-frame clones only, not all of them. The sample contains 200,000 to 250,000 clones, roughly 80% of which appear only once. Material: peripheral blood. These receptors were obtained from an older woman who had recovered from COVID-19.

CDR3 sequence: CSVVQGADNYGYTF. CDR3 sequence (DNA): TGCAGCGTTGTGCAAGGAGCCGATAACTATGGCTACACCTTC. This chain links TRBV29-1 with TRBJ1-2, with D hard to call. The length of the CDR3 is 14 residues. Germline V lookup: CDR1 SQVTM, CDR2 ANQGSEA. With 4 bases removed from V and 1 base from J, the gap between germline ends came to 13 bases.

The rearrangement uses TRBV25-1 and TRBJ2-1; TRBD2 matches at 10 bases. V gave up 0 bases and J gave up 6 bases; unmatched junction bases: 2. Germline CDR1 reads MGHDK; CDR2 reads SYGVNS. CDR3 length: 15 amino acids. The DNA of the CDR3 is TGTGCCAGCAGTGAATATAGCGGGGGGATCAATGAGCAGTTCTTC. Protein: CASSEYSGGINEQFF.

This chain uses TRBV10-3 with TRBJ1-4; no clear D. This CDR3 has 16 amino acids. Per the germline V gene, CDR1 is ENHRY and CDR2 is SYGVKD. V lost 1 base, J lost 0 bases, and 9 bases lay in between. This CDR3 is CAISELKRATNEKLFF. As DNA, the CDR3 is TGTGCCATCAGTGAGTTGAAACGGGCAACTAATGAAAAACTGTTTTTT.

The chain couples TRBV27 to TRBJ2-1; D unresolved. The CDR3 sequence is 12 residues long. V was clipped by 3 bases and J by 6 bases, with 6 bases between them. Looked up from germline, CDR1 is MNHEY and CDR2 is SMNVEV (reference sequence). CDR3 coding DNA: TGTGCCAGCAGTTTGGTCGGCAATGAGCAGTTCTTC. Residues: CASSLVGNEQFF.

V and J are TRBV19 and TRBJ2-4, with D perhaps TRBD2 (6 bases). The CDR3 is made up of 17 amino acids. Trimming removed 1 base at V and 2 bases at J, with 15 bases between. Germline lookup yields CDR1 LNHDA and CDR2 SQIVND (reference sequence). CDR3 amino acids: CASSIGGGWGTKNIQYF. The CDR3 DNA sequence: TGTGCCAGTAGTATAGGCGGAGGGTGGGGGACCAAAAACATTCAGTACTTC.

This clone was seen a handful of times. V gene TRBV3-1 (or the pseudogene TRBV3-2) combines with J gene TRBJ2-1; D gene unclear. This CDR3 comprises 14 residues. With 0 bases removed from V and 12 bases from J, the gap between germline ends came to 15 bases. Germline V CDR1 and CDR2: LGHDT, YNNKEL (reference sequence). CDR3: CASSQDPIRGGQFF. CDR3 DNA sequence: TGTGCCAGCAGCCAAGATCCCATCCGCGGTGGGCAGTTCTTC.

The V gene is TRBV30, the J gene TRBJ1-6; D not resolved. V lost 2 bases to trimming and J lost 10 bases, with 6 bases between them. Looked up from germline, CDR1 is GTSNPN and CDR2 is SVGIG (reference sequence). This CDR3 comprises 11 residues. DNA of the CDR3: TGTGCCTGGAGTAACAGATCACCCCTCCACTTT. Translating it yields CAWSNRSPLHF.

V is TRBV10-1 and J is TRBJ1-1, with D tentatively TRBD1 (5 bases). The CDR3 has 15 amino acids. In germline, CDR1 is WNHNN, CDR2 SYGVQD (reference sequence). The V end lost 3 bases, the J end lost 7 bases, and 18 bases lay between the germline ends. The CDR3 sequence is CASSDGTGGISEAFF. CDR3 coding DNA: TGCGCCAGCAGTGACGGGACGGGGGGGATCAGTGAAGCTTTCTTT.

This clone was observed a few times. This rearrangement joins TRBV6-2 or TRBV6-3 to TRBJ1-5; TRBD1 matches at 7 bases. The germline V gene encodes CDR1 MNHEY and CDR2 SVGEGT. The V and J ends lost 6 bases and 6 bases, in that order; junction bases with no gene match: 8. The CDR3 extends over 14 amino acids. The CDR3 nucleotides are TGTGCCAGCAGCCCACCGGGACAGAGTCAGCCCCAGCATTTT. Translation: CASSPPGQSQPQHF.

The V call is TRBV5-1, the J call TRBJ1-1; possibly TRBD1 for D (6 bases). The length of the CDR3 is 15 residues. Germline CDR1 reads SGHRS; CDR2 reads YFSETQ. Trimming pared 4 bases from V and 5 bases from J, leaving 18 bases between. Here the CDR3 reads CASSRRGGSGTEAFF. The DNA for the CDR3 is TGCGCCAGCAGCCGTAGGGGGGGCAGCGGAACTGAAGCTTTCTTT.

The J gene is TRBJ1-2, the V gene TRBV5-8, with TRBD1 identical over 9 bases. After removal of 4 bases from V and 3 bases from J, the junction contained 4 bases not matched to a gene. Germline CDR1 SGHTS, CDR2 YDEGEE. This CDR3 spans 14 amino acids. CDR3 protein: CASSRDRADYGYTF. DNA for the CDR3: TGTGCCAGCAGCCGGGACAGGGCGGACTATGGCTACACCTTC.

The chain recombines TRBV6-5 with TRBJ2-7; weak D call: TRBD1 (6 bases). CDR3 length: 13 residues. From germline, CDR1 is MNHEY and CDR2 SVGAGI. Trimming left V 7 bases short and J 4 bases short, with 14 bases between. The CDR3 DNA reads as TGTGCCAGCACCGAACACAGGGTGTACGAGCAGTACTTC. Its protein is CASTEHRVYEQYF.

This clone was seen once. CDR3: CASSKGVQQPQHF. The CDR3 bases are TGTGCCAGTAGTAAAGGGGTACAGCAGCCCCAGCATTTT. The gene calls are TRBV19 and TRBJ1-5; weak D call: TRBD1 (5 bases). From germline, CDR1 is LNHDA and CDR2 SQIVND (reference sequence). V was shortened by 4 bases and J by 7 bases, with 11 bases between the two germline ends. The CDR3 is 13 residues long.

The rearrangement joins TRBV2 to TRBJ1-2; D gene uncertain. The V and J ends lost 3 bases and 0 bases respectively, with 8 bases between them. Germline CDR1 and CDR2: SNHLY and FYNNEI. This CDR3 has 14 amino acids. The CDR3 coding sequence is TGTGCCAGCAGTGATCTCAGGTCTAACTATGGCTACACCTTC. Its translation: CASSDLRSNYGYTF. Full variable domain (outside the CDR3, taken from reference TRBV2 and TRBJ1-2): EPEVTQTPSHQVTQMGQEVILRCVPISNHLYFYWYRQILGQKVEFLVSFYNNEISEKSEIFDDQFSVERPDGSNFTLKIRSTKLEDSAMYFCASSDLRSNYGYTFGSGTRLTVV.

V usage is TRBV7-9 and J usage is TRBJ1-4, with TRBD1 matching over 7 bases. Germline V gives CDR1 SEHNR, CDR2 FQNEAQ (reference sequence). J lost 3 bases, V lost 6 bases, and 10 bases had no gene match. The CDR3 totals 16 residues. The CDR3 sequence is CASSPSRGRANEKLFF. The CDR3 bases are TGTGCCAGCAGTCCTAGCAGGGGGAGAGCTAATGAAAAACTGTTTTTT. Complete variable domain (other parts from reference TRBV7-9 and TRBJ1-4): DTGVSQNPRHKITKRGQNVTFRCDPISEHNRLYWYRQTLGQGPEFLTYFQNEAQLEKSRLLSDRFSAERPKGSFSTLEIQRTEQGDSAMYLCASSPSRGRANEKLFFGSGTQLSVL.

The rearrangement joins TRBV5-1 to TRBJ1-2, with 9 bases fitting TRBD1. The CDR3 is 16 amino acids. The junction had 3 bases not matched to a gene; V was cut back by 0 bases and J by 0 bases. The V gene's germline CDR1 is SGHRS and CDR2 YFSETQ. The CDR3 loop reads CASSLDRGPTNYGYTF. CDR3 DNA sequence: TGCGCCAGCAGCTTGGACAGGGGGCCGACTAACTATGGCTACACCTTC.

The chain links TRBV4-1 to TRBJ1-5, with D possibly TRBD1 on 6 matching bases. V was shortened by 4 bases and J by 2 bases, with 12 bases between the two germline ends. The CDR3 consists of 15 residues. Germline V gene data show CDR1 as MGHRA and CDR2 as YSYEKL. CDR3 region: CASSPREGGNQPQHF. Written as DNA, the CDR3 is TGCGCCAGCAGCCCCAGGGAGGGGGGCAATCAGCCCCAGCATTTT.

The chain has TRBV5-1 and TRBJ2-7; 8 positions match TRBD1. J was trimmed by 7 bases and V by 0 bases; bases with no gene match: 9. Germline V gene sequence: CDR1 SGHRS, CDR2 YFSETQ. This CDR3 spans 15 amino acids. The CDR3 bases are TGCGCCAGCAGCTTGGGAGCAGGGGGCCGGGGTGAGCAGTACTTC. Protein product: CASSLGAGGRGEQYF.

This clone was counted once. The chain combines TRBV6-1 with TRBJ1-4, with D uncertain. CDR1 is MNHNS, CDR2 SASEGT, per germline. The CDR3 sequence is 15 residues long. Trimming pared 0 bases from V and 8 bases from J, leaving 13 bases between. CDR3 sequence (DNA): TGTGCCAGCAGTGAAGCCCCCGGGGAGGTGGAAAAACTGTTTTTT. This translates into CASSEAPGEVEKLFF.

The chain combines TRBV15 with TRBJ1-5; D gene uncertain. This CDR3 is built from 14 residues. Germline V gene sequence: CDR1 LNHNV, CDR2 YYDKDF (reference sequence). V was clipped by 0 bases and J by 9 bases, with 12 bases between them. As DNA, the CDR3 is TGTGCCACCAGCAGAGATCGGGAGGTTCGGCCCCAGCATTTT. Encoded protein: CATSRDREVRPQHF.

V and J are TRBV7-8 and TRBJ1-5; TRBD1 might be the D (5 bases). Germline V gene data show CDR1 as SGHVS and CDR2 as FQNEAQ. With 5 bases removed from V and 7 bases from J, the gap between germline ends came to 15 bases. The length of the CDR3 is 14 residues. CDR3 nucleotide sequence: TGTGCCAGCAGCCCTTCGGGGGGAGGGCAGCCCCAGCATTTT. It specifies CASSPSGGGQPQHF.

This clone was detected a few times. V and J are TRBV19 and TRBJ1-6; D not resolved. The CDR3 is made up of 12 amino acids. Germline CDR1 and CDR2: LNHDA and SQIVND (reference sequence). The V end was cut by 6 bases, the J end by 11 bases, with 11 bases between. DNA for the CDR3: TGTGCCAGTAGCTTGAGGGATCCACCCCTCCACTTT. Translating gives CASSLRDPPLHF.

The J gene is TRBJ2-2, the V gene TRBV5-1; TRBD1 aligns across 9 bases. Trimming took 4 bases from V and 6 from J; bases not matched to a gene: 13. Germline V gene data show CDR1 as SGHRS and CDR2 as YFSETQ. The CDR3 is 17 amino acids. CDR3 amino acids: CASSPSSPGQGAGELFF. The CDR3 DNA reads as TGCGCCAGCAGCCCGTCTTCTCCGGGACAGGGAGCCGGGGAGCTGTTTTTT.

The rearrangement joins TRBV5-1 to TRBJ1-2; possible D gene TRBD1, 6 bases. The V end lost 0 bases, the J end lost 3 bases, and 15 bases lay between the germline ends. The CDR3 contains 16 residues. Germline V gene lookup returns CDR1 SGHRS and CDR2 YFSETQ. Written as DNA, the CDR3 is TGCGCCAGCAGCTTGGCCTTCAGGGGAAGGGACTATGGCTACACCTTC. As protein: CASSLAFRGRDYGYTF. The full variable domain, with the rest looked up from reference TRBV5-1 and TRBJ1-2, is KAGVTQTPRYLIKTRGQQVTLSCSPISGHRSVSWYQQTPGQGLQFLFEYFSETQRNKGNFPGRFSGRQFSNSRSEMNVSTLELGDSALYLCASSLAFRGRDYGYTFGSGTRLTVV.

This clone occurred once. Written as DNA, the CDR3 is TGTGCCTGGAGTGCCGGGGGGGTTCAGCGCAACTATGGCTACACCTTC. This gives the protein CAWSAGGVQRNYGYTF. The chain is built from TRBV30 and TRBJ1-2; perhaps TRBD1 as D (5 bases). The length of the CDR3 is 16 residues. Germline-derived CDR1 and CDR2 are GTSNPN and SVGIG (reference sequence). Deletions cut 1 base from V and 2 bases from J, with 17 bases between.

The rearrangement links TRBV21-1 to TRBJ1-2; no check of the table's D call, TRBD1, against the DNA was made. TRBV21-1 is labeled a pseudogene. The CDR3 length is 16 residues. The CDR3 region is CASSKWDRVYHYGYTF. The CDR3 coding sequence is TGTGCCAGCAGCAAATGGGACAGGGTCTATCACTATGGCTACACCTTC.

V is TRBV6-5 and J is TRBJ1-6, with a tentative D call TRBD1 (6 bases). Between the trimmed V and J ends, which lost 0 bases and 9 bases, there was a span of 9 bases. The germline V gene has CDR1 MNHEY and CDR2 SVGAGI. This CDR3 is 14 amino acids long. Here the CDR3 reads CASSYSPQGSPLHF. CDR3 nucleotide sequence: TGTGCCAGCAGTTACTCCCCACAGGGTTCACCCCTCCACTTT.